This T cell receptor (beta chain) originates from a study of T-cell memory formation after mild COVID-19. Broader study findings: There was a balanced CD4/CD8 profile in clones contracting day 15 to 85, and later expanders leaned CD4+. The study found contracting CD4+ clones mainly in CM and EM and contracting CD8+ clones in EMRA. Detection of some responders pre-infection suggested pre-existing cross-reactive memory T cells participated.

Constant-segment-primed 5'RACE gave TCR alpha and TCR beta cDNA libraries with sample barcodes and UMIs. TCRdb independently ran MiXCR on the 5' RACE reads; one entry per CDR3 protein. The repertoire holds around 100,000 distinct CDR3 sequences, with 20% to 25% as singletons. As to this clonotype: Its specificity is unknown.

Germline assignment: CDR1 SGHDN and CDR2 FVKESK. CDR3 size: 16 residues. Trimming removed 0 bases from V and 2 bases from J; junction bases left unmatched: 4. The sequenced sample was PBMCs or a T cell subset sorted from them (not recorded which). The genes are TRBV14 and TRBJ2-7; 10 bases line up with TRBD2. The TCR was taken from a man aged 18-30 years who had mild COVID-19 (a few samples of this study predate the infection). Cell type and time point are not known. Written as DNA, the CDR3 is TGTGCCAGCAGCCAAGAAGGACTAGCGGTCGCCTACGAGCAGTACGTC. It codes for CASSQEGLAVAYEQYV.